A single sample gave rise to the 10 T cell receptor beta chains below, sequenced in a study of CD8+CD57+ T cells in acquired aplastic anemia. Genomic DNA, the template, was used for profiling of the TCR beta VDJ and CDR3. TCRdb re-called the reads with MiXCR, one entry per CDR3 protein. The repertoire consists of about 190,000 distinct CDR3 sequences, with around 65% occurring once and the leading ten covering around 42%. Sample: sorted CD4+, CD8+, or CD8+CD57+ T cells (not recorded which) from PBMCs. These receptors all come from a human donor with severe aplastic anemia or a healthy control (not recorded which).

At least ten counts were recorded for this clonotype. The rearrangement joins TRBV20-1 to TRBJ2-7, with unresolved D. Germline loops: CDR1 DFQATT, CDR2 SNEGSKA (reference sequence). Trimming removed 0 bases from V and 5 bases from J, with 5 bases in between. The CDR3 is made up of 11 amino acids. This chain's CDR3 is CSARDYHEQYF. CDR3 coding DNA: TGCAGTGCTAGAGATTACCACGAGCAGTACTTC.

This chain links TRBV19 with TRBJ2-1; 7 bases line up with TRBD2. V was pared by 3 bases and J by 3 bases, with 14 bases of the junction left unmatched. CDR3 length equals 18 residues. Germline CDR1 is LNHDA and CDR2 is SQIVND (reference sequence). CDR3 bases: TGTGCCAGTAGTATTCCCCGAGGGGCGGGAGTGGTCTACAATGAGCAGTTCTTC. Translated, it gives CASSIPRGAGVVYNEQFF.

The chain links TRBV6-5 to TRBJ1-1, with unresolved D. Deletions cut 4 bases from V and 10 bases from J, with 13 bases between. This CDR3 has 12 amino acids. CDR1 is MNHEY and CDR2 is SVGAGI in the germline V gene. CDR3 DNA: TGTGCCAGCAGTTCCGTCGGGGTGGGAGCTTTCTTT. It codes for CASSSVGVGAFF.

The chain couples TRBV11-3 to TRBJ2-1; D possibly corresponds to TRBD2 (6 bases). Trimming cost V 5 bases and J 3 bases, with 17 bases left between them. This CDR3 contains 16 residues. Germline V gene data show CDR1 as SGHNT and CDR2 as YENEEA. Here the CDR3 DNA reads TGTGCCAGCAGCACTCGTTCGGGGGTAGGCTACAATGAGCAGTTCTTC. It translates to CASSTRSGVGYNEQFF.

The rearrangement uses TRBV19 and TRBJ2-2, with 8 bases identical to TRBD2. Unmatched junction bases numbered 5, after V lost 4 bases and J lost 1 base. This CDR3 spans 16 amino acids. Germline assignment: CDR1 LNHDA and CDR2 SQIVND (reference sequence). The CDR3 DNA reads TGTGCCAGTAGTACCATGGGGACTAGGAACACCGGGGAGCTGTTTTTT. Amino acid sequence: CASSTMGTRNTGELFF. Together with reference TRBV19 and TRBJ2-2, the CDR3 gives the full variable domain: DGGITQSPKYLFRKEGQNVTLSCEQNLNHDAMYWYRQDPGQGLRLIYYSQIVNDFQKGDIAEGYSVSREKKESFPLTVTSAQKNPTAFYLCASSTMGTRNTGELFFGEGSRLTVL.

This sequence joins TRBV20-1 and TRBJ2-1; TRBD1 or TRBD2 may be the D gene (5 bases each). The V gene lost 3 bases and the J gene lost 4 bases, with 10 bases spanning the gap. Per the germline V gene, CDR1 is DFQATT and CDR2 is SNEGSKA (reference sequence). This CDR3 comprises 13 residues. In nucleotides, the CDR3 is TGCAGTGCTAGCCGGGGCCAATACAATGAGCAGTTCTTC. Translated, it gives CSASRGQYNEQFF.

This clonotype was detected ten times or more. V is TRBV6-5 and J is TRBJ1-2, with 9 bases fitting TRBD1. The germline CDR1 and CDR2 sequences are MNHEY and SVGAGI. CDR3 length: 17 residues. The V and J ends lost 2 bases and 4 bases, in that order; junction bases with no gene match: 11. CDR3 bases: TGTGCCAGCAGTTACGTGGGACAGGGTGTTGGAATCTATGGCTACACCTTC. This encodes CASSYVGQGVGIYGYTF.

The rearrangement joins TRBV5-1 to TRBJ2-7, with 9 bases that match TRBD2. The CDR3 runs to 15 residues. Trimming cost V 3 bases and J 1 base; bases outside gene matches: 5. Germline V lookup: CDR1 SGHRS, CDR2 YFSETQ. DNA of the CDR3: TGCGCCAGCAGCTCGAGCGGGGGGATATCCTACGAGCAGTACTTC. The encoded protein is CASSSSGGISYEQYF. Looking up the rest from reference TRBV5-1 and TRBJ2-7 gives the full variable domain: KAGVTQTPRYLIKTRGQQVTLSCSPISGHRSVSWYQQTPGQGLQFLFEYFSETQRNKGNFPGRFSGRQFSNSRSEMNVSTLELGDSALYLCASSSSGGISYEQYFGPGTRLTVT.

The chain carries TRBV20-1 and TRBJ2-7; TRBD1 matches 10 bases. Trimming cost V 3 bases and J 5 bases; bases outside gene matches: 7. Germline loops: CDR1 DFQATT, CDR2 SNEGSKA (reference sequence). The CDR3 is made up of 14 amino acids. CDR3 nucleotides: TGCAGTGCTAGTCCCGGGACAGGGGTCGACGAGCAGTACTTC. This encodes CSASPGTGVDEQYF.

This clonotype occurred once. The CDR3 DNA follows: TGTGCCAGCAGCGTAGGACGGGGTTCCCACGAGCAGTACTTC. This gives the protein CASSVGRGSHEQYF. This chain connects TRBV9 to TRBJ2-7; possibly TRBD2 for D (5 bases). V lost 0 bases and J 5 bases, leaving 12 bases between the germline ends. CDR3 length: 14 amino acids. Germline loops: CDR1 SGDLS, CDR2 YYNGEE.